This T cell receptor beta chain was sequenced for a study of shared clonotypes between healthy human individuals. General observations from the study: Naive subsets generally had larger estimated richness than memory subsets.

Several immunoSEQ 96-well plates shared each subset's DNA, each plate a replicate. Profiling relied on immunoSEQ multiplex PCR, and the TCRdb table lists in-frame clones only, not all of them. The sample yields approximately 980,000 clones, roughly 72% seen once. Comments on this clone: Its specificity is not known. Sequence at one end of the junction differs from germline and may be a read error. Other DNA sequences in this specimen translate into the identical CDR3.

The germline gives CDR1 GTSNPN, CDR2 SVGIG (reference sequence). This CDR3 is built from 10 residues. Sequenced: memory CD4+ T cells sorted from blood. The sample's subset: CD45RA-negative fraction. This receptor was identified in a man aged 18 to 29 in good health. V is TRBV30 and J is TRBJ2-5; no reliable D call. The DNA of the CDR3 is TGCGCCTGGGCTCAAGAGACCCAGTACTTC. This gives the protein CAWAQETQYF.